The sample holds a few counts of the clone carrying this T cell receptor (beta chain). A read error may account for a junction end that differs from germline. From the RACE reads, TCRdb called clonotypes with MiXCR, one entry per CDR3 protein. The table shows 350,000 or so distinct CDR3 sequences, with approximately 6.9% occurring only once. The CDR3 spans 13 residues. CDR1 SEHNR and CDR2 FQNEAQ come from the germline V gene (reference sequence). The data were taken from a study of human T cells and chemical hapten exposure. Time point denoted: patch test 1, 2 weeks after DPC sensitization. The treatment is: therapeutic diphenylcyclopropenone sensitization with weekly scalp DPC.

The sample here was whole blood, taken in connection with sensitization to the hapten diphenylcyclopropenone (DPC). This clonotype was obtained from a woman in her late teens or twenties with alopecia areata. Some clones in this sample may be carry-over from other donors' samples. The V call is TRBV7-9, the J call TRBJ1-2; TRBD1 might be the D (6 bases). CDR3 region: CASTLQGYNGYTF. The CDR3 region has the DNA TGTGCCAGCACCTTACAGGGATATAATGGCTACACCTTC.